The 19 T cell receptor beta chains given below trace back to one sample, sequenced in a study of regulatory T cells in long-lasting Graves disease. Specified time point: newly diagnosed GD, antithyroid drugs for less than 3 months. Scientists built the TCR library using RNA that was extracted from PBMCs. Construction of the TCR beta libraries employed iRepertoire HTBI primers in conjunction with Arm-PCR of CDR3 regions. TCRdb recomputed calls from the multiplex PCR reads with MiXCR, one row per CDR3 protein. The data hold 500,000 or so distinct CDR3 sequences, with less than 15% observed a single time. In addition, the sample was reused for a study of T cells in Graves' hyperthyroidism and ophthalmopathy.

This material consisted of peripheral blood mononuclear cells (PBMCs), taken at new diagnosis, from a patient treated with antithyroid drugs. The origin of the receptors is a woman aged 45-65 years with Graves disease.

Of note for this clonotype: This may arise from a read error, as a much more abundant clone is one base away. The rearrangement links TRBV28 to TRBJ2-2; D might be TRBD1 (5 bases). The CDR3 spans 16 residues. Germline assignment: CDR1 MDHEN and CDR2 SYDVKM. CDR3 amino acids: CASGLRPAGLNGELFF. Here the CDR3 DNA reads TGTGCCAGCGGTTTACGTCCCGCAGGGTTAAACGGGGAGCTGTTTTTT.

For this clonotype: Germline is not matched at one junction end, which may reflect a read error. V and J are TRBV30 and TRBJ2-3, with TRBD2 matching over 9 bases. The CDR3 has 12 amino acids. Germline V gene data show CDR1 as GTSNPN and CDR2 as SVGIG (reference sequence). The DNA for the CDR3 is TGTGCCTGGAGTGTACCAGCGGGAGGTCCCGAATTT. Residues: CAWSVPAGGPEF.

This clonotype was detected once. As the CDR3 is not closed by the conserved phenylalanine or tryptophan, this likely results from a read error. The chain uses TRBV19 and TRBJ1-1; D not resolved. V gave up 1 base and J gave up 5 bases, with 8 bases separating them. This CDR3 is 13 amino acids long. The germline V gene encodes CDR1 LNHDA and CDR2 SQIVND (reference sequence). The CDR3 region has the DNA TGTGCCAGTAGTATAGGAACAGCTACTGAAGCTTTCTTG. Protein: CASSIGTATEAFL.

This clonotype was observed a few times. The V gene is TRBV10-1, the J gene TRBJ2-7, with TRBD1 matching over 11 bases. The V and J ends lost 11 bases and 5 bases, in that order; junction bases with no gene match: 5. CDR1 is WNHNN, CDR2 SYGVQD, per germline (reference sequence). This CDR3 has 12 amino acids. Here the CDR3 DNA reads TGCGCCTCCGGACAGGGGGCCCACGAGCAGTACTTC. Protein product: CASGQGAHEQYF.

The CDR3 protein is CASSLIPSTSGANVLTF. The CDR3 nucleotides read TGTGCCAGCAGTTTAATTCCTAGCACGTCTGGGGCCAACGTCCTGACTTTC. The chain joins TRBV27 to TRBJ2-6; D may be TRBD2 (5 bases). The V gene's germline CDR1 is MNHEY and CDR2 SMNVEV (reference sequence). The CDR3 length is 17 residues. Deletions cut 2 bases from V and 1 base from J, with 12 bases between.

This clonotype was seen only a few times. The chain joins TRBV28 to TRBJ2-7, with D hard to call. Germline-derived CDR1 and CDR2 are MDHEN and SYDVKM. CDR3 length: 14 amino acids. The V end was cut by 5 bases, the J end by 3 bases, with 14 bases between. The CDR3: CASSGSAWVYEQYF. CDR3 bases: TGTGCCAGCAGTGGGTCGGCATGGGTCTACGAGCAGTACTTC.

There are a few counts of this clonotype. A much larger clone sits a single nucleotide away, making a read error possible. V gene TRBV6-2 or TRBV6-3 combines with J gene TRBJ1-5; 9 nucleotides agree with TRBD1. Germline V gene data show CDR1 as MNHEY and CDR2 as SVGEGT. With V trimmed by 8 bases and J by 7 bases, 12 bases remained unmatched. This CDR3 has 15 amino acids. DNA of the CDR3: TGTGCCAGCGGTGGACCGGGACAGGGTAACCAGCCCCAGCATTTT. It codes for CASGGPGQGNQPQHF.

The genes are TRBV5-1 and TRBJ1-2, with D possibly TRBD1 on 6 matching bases. Trimming cost V 1 base and J 1 base, with 14 bases left between them. Germline V lookup: CDR1 SGHRS, CDR2 YFSETQ. This CDR3 has 16 amino acids. CDR3 bases: TGCGCCAGCAGCTTGTTGACAGGAGCCGTTAACTATGGCTACACCTTC. It yields the protein CASSLLTGAVNYGYTF.

At least ten counts were recorded for this clonotype. Its ends do not fully match the called genes, so a read error is possible. This chain uses TRBV11-2 with TRBJ1-4; D might be TRBD1 (6 bases). There are 15 residues in the CDR3. Germline CDR1 and CDR2: SGHAT and FQNNGV. Here the CDR3 reads CASSLSGTTNEKLFF. The CDR3 region has the DNA TGTGCCAGCAGCTTATCTGGGACAACGAATGAAAAACTGTTTTTT.

The V call is TRBV3-1, the J call TRBJ1-4, with unresolved D. Trimming pared 2 bases from V and 0 bases from J, leaving 13 bases between. Germline CDR1 is LGHDT and CDR2 is YNNKEL (reference sequence). CDR3 length: 17 amino acids. CDR3 sequence (DNA): TGTGCCAGCAGCCAACTGGATTTTGGTCCAACTAATGAAAAACTGTTTTTT. This codes for CASSQLDFGPTNEKLFF.

The table lists this clonotype with many counts. The chain has TRBV3-1 and TRBJ1-1, with 8 positions matching TRBD1. V shed 2 bases and J 11 bases; nucleotides not matched to a gene: 10. The CDR3 runs 14 residues. CDR1 LGHDT and CDR2 YNNKEL come from the germline V gene (reference sequence). The CDR3 loop is CASSQQDRAGRAFF. The CDR3 DNA is TGTGCCAGCAGCCAACAGGACAGGGCCGGCCGGGCTTTCTTT.

This clonotype was found many times. The chain combines TRBV10-3 with TRBJ1-1; 7 bases map to TRBD1. The CDR3 has 15 residues. Germline V gene sequence: CDR1 ENHRY, CDR2 SYGVKD. V gave up 6 bases and J gave up 0 bases; unmatched junction bases: 7. The CDR3 loop is CAIRRDSIMNTEAFF. In nucleotides, the CDR3 is TGTGCCATCAGGCGGGACAGCATAATGAACACTGAAGCTTTCTTT.

This clonotype was seen only a few times. The genes are TRBV24-1 and TRBJ1-2; D unclear. V lost 4 bases to trimming and J lost 7 bases, with 15 bases between them. This CDR3 contains 14 residues. CDR1 and CDR2 from the germline V gene are KGHDR and SFDVKD. CDR3 sequence (DNA): TGTGCCACCAGTGACCCCTCGAGAGTGGGTGGCTACACCTTC. It yields the protein CATSDPSRVGGYTF.

This clonotype appeared many times. The chain recombines TRBV11-3 with TRBJ2-1, with D perhaps TRBD2 (5 bases). The CDR3 spans 13 residues. Germline CDR1 is SGHNT and CDR2 is YENEEA. V was clipped by 5 bases and J by 3 bases, with 8 bases between them. The CDR3 spells CASSNRGYNEQFF. CDR3 coding DNA: TGTGCCAGCAGCAACCGGGGCTACAATGAGCAGTTCTTC.

CDR3 loop: CASSIDRFSRYEQYF. DNA of the CDR3: TGTGCCAGTAGTATCGACAGATTTTCACGTTACGAGCAGTACTTC. This rearrangement joins TRBV19 to TRBJ2-7; tentative D call: TRBD1 (5 bases). Between the trimmed V and J ends, which lost 3 bases and 4 bases, there was a span of 16 bases. There are 15 residues in the CDR3. Per the germline V gene, CDR1 is LNHDA and CDR2 is SQIVND (reference sequence). Using reference TRBV19 and TRBJ2-7 for the parts outside the CDR3, the full variable domain is DGGITQSPKYLFRKEGQNVTLSCEQNLNHDAMYWYRQDPGQGLRLIYYSQIVNDFQKGDIAEGYSVSREKKESFPLTVTSAQKNPTAFYLCASSIDRFSRYEQYFGPGTRLTVT.

The sample holds many counts of this clonotype. The chain combines TRBV7-9 with TRBJ2-7; D possibly corresponds to TRBD1 (6 bases). CDR1 is SEHNR, CDR2 FQNEAQ, per germline (reference sequence). The V end was cut by 1 base, the J end by 6 bases, with 13 bases between. The CDR3 runs to 14 residues. The CDR3 DNA reads as TGTGCCAGCAGCTTAGAGTTGGACAGCGGCGAGCAGTACTTC. Its protein is CASSLELDSGEQYF.

The CDR3 protein is CASSPARDYGYTF. The CDR3 DNA follows: TGTGCCAGCAGCCCGGCGAGAGACTATGGCTACACCTTC. This chain links TRBV6-1 with TRBJ1-2; D is unclear. The CDR3 spans 13 residues. The germline gives CDR1 MNHNS, CDR2 SASEGT. V was clipped by 6 bases and J by 3 bases, with 11 bases between them.

This clonotype was counted many times. The chain joins TRBV5-1 to TRBJ2-7; 7 nucleotides align to TRBD1. The CDR3 extends over 14 amino acids. Per the germline V gene, CDR1 is SGHRS and CDR2 is YFSETQ. The ends lost 4 bases at V and 6 bases at J; junction bases unmatched: 10. CDR3 DNA sequence: TGCGCCAGCAGCGAACAGGGGCCCGAGGGCGAGCAGTACTTC. Protein: CASSEQGPEGEQYF.

This clonotype was detected many times. The genes are TRBV2 and TRBJ2-2; 9 bases map to TRBD2. CDR1 is SNHLY and CDR2 is FYNNEI in the germline V gene. V shed 4 bases and J 4 bases; nucleotides not matched to a gene: 4. This CDR3 comprises 15 residues. The CDR3 is CASSVAGAGTGELFF. The CDR3 region has the DNA TGTGCCAGCAGTGTAGCGGGAGCGGGCACCGGGGAGCTGTTTTTT.